This T cell receptor beta chain was identified in a study of T cell repertoires in cytomegalovirus infection. Study outcomes and limitations: The study found HLA-C-restricted CMV-specific TCR beta clonotypes dominating the ex vivo response.

TCRdb reanalysed the reads using MiXCR and keeps one entry per CDR3 protein. The table includes approximately 910,000 distinct CDR3 sequences, under 40% detected once. This clonotype was counted at least ten times. What it recognizes is unknown. V lost 6 bases to trimming and J lost 0 bases, with 6 bases between them. CDR3 size: 12 residues. The sequencing here drew on cultured CD8+ T cells from PBMCs, taken from culture after CMV antigen stimulation. The chain employs TRBV12-3 or TRBV12-4 and TRBJ2-7; D is ambiguous. The sequence derives from a human donor in good health (CMV status not recorded). Some clones in this sample may be carry-over from other donors' samples. The DNA of the CDR3 is TGTGCCAGCAGCCACGGCTCCTACGAGCAGTACTTC. It translates to CASSHGSYEQYF.